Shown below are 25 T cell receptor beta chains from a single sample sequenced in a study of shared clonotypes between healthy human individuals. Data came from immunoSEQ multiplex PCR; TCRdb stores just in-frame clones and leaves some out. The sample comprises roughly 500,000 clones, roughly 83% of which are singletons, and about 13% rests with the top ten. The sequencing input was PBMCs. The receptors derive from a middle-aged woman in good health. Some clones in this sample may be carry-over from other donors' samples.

CDR3 in amino acids: CASSLPGMGAEQFF. CDR3 coding DNA: TGTGCCAGCAGTCTCCCAGGGATGGGTGCTGAGCAGTTCTTC. The rearrangement uses TRBV25-1 and TRBJ2-1; tentatively, D is TRBD1 (5 bases). V was pared by 5 bases and J by 9 bases, with 17 bases between. Germline CDR1 MGHDK, CDR2 SYGVNS. This CDR3 region has 14 residues.

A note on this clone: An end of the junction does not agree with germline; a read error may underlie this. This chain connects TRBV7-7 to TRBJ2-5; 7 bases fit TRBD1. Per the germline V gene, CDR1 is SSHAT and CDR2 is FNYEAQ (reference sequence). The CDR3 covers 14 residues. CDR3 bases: TGTGCTAGCAGCCGTTCCGGGACAGCAGAGACCCAGTACTTC. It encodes CASSRSGTAETQYF.

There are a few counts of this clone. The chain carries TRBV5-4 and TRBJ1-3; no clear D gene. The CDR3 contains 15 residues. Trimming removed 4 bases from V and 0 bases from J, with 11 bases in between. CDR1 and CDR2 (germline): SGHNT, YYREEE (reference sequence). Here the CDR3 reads CASSLDPRSGNTIYF. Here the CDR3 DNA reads TGTGCCAGCAGCCTAGACCCGCGCTCTGGAAACACCATATATTTT.

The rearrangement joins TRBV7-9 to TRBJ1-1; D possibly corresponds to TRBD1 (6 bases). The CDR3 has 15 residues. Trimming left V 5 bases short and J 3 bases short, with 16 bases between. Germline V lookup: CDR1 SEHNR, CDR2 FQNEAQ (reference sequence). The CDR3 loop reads CASSAAGTPHTEAFF. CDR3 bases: TGTGCCAGCAGCGCAGCCGGGACACCGCACACTGAAGCTTTCTTT.

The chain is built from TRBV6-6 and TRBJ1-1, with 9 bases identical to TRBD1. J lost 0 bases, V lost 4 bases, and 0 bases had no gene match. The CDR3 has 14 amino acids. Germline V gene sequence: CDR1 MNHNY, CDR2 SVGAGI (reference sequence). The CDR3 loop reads CASSWDRVNTEAFF. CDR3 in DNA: TGTGCCAGCAGTTGGGACAGGGTGAACACTGAAGCTTTCTTT.

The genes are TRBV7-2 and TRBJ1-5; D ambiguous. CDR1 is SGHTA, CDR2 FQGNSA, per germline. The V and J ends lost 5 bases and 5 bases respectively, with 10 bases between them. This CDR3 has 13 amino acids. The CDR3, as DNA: TGTGCCAGCAGCGCGCCCGGGCATCAGCCCCAGCATTTT. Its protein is CASSAPGHQPQHF.

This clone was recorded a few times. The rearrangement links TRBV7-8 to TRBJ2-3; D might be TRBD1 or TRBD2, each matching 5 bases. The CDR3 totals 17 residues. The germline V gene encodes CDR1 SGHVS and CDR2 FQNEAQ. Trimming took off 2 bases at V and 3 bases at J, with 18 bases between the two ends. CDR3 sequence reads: CASSLSARGGGTDTQYF. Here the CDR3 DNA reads TGTGCCAGCAGCTTATCTGCGCGTGGGGGTGGGACAGATACGCAGTATTTT.

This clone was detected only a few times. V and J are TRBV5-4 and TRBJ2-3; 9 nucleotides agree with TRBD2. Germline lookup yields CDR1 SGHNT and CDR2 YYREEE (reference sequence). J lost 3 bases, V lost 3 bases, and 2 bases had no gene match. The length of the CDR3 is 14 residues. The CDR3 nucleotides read TGTGCCAGCAGCTCGAGCGGGAGGACAGATACGCAGTATTTT. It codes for CASSSSGRTDTQYF.

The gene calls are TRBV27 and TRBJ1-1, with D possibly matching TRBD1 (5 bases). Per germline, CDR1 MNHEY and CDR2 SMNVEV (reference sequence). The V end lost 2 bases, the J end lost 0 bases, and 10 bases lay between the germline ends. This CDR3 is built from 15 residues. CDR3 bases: TGTGCCAGCAGTTTAAAGTCAGGGATGAACACTGAAGCTTTCTTT. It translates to CASSLKSGMNTEAFF.

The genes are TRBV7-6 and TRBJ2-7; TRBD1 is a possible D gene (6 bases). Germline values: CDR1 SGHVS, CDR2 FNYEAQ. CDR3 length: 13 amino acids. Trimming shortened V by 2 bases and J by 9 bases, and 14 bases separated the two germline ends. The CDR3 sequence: CASSLSGGFVQYF. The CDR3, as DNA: TGTGCCAGCAGCTTAAGTGGGGGCTTCGTGCAGTACTTC.

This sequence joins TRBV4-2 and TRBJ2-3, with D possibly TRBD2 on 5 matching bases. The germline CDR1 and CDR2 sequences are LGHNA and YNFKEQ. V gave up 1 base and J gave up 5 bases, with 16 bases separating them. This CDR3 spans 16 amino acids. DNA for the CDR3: TGTGCCAGCAGCCAAGCGGGTTTACTAGGTAAAGATACGCAGTATTTT. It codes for CASSQAGLLGKDTQYF.

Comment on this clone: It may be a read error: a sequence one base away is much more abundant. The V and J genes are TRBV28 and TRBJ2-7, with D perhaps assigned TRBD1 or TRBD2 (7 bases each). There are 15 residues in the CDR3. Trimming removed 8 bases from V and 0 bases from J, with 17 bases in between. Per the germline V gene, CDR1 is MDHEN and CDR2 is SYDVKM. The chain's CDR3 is CASRGTGDYSYEQYF. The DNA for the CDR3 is TGTGCCAGCCGTGGTACAGGGGACTACTCCTACGAGCAGTACTTC.

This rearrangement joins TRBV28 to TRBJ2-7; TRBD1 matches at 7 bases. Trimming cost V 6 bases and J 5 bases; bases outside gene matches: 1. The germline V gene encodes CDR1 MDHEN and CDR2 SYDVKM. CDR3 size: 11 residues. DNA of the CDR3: TGTGCCAGCAGCGACAGGGACGAGCAGTACTTC. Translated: CASSDRDEQYF.

The CDR3 loop is CASSQTYNSPLHF. DNA of the CDR3: TGTGCCAGCAGCCAAACTTATAATTCACCCCTCCACTTT. The chain combines TRBV14 with TRBJ1-6; D not resolved. Germline V gene data show CDR1 as SGHDN and CDR2 as FVKESK. Trimming shortened V by 2 bases and J by 4 bases, and 3 bases separated the two germline ends. The CDR3 has 13 residues.

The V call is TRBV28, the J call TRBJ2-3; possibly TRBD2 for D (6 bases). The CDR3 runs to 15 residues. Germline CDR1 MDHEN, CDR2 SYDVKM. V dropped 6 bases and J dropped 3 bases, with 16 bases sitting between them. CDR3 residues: CASSLNTGATDTQYF. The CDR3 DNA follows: TGTGCCAGCAGCCTCAATACGGGAGCTACAGATACGCAGTATTTT.

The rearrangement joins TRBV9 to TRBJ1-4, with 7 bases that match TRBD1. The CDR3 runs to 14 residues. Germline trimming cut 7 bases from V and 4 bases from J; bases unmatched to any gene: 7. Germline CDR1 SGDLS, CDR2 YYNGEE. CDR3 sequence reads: CASARGVGNEKLFF. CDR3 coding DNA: TGTGCCAGCGCCAGGGGGGTGGGTAATGAAAAACTGTTTTTT.

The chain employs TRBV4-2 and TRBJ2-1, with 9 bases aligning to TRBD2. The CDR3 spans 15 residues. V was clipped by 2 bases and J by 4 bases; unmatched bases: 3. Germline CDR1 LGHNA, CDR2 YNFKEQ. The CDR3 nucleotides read TGTGCCAGCAGCCAACTAGCGGGAATATACAATGAGCAGTTCTTC. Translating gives CASSQLAGIYNEQFF.

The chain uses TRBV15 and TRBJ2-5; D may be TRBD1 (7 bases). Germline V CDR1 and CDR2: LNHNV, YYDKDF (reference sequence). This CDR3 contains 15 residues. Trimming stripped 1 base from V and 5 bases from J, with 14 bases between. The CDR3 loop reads CATSRGLSGGETQYF. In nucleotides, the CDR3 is TGTGCCACCAGCAGAGGACTATCAGGGGGGGAGACCCAGTACTTC. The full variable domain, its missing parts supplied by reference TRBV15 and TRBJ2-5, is DAMVIQNPRYQVTQFGKPVTLSCSQTLNHNVMYWYQQKSSQAPKLLFHYYDKDFNNEADTPDNFQSRRPNTSFCFLDIRSPGLGDTAMYLCATSRGLSGGETQYFGPGTRLLVL.

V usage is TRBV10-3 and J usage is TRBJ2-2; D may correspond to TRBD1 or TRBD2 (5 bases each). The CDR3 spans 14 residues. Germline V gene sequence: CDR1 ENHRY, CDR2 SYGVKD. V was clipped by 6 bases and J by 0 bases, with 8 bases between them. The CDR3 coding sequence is TGTGCCATCAGCGGGACGACGAACACCGGGGAGCTGTTTTTT. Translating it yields CAISGTTNTGELFF.

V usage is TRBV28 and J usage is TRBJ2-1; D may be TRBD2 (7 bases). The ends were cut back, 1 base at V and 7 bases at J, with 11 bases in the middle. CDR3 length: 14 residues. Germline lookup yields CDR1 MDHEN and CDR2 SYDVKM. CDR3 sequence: CASSLSGEGNEQFF. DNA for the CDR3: TGTGCCAGCAGTTTATCAGGGGAGGGGAATGAGCAGTTCTTC.

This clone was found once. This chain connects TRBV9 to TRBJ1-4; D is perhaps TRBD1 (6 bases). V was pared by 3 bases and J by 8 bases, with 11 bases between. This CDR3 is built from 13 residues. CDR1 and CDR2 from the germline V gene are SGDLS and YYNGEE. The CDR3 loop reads CASSATGLEKLFF. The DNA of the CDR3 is TGTGCCAGCAGCGCAACAGGGCTCGAAAAACTGTTTTTT.

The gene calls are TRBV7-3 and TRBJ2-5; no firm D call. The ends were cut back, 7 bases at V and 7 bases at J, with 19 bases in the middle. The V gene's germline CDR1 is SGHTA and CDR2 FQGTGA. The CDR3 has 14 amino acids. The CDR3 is CASNPPSESRTQYF. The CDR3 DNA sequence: TGTGCCAGCAACCCTCCAAGCGAGTCACGGACCCAGTACTTC.

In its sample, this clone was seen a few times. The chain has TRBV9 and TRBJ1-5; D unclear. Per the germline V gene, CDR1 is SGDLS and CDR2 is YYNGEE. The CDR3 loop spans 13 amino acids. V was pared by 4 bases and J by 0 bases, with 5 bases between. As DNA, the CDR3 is TGTGCCAGCAGCAAGTATAGCAATCAGCCCCAGCATTTT. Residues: CASSKYSNQPQHF. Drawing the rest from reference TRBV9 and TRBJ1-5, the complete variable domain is DSGVTQTPKHLITATGQRVTLRCSPRSGDLSVYWYQQSLDQGLQFLIQYYNGEERAKGNILERFSAQQFPDLHSELNLSSLELGDSALYFCASSKYSNQPQHFGDGTRLSIL.

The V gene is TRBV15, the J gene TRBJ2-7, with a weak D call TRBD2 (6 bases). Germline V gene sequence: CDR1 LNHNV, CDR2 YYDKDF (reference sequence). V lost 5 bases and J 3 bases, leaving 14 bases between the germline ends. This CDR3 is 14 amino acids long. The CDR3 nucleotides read TGTGCCACCAGCTCCCGACTAGGCAGCTACGAGCAGTACTTC. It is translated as CATSSRLGSYEQYF.

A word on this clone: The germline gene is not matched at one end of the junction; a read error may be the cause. CDR3 sequence reads: CASSGGSHEQYF. The CDR3 nucleotides read TGTGCCAGCTCAGGGGGCTCCCACGAGCAGTACTTC. The V and J genes are TRBV18 and TRBJ2-7; possibly TRBD1 for D (6 bases). Germline CDR1 KGHSH, CDR2 LQKENI. The CDR3 extends over 12 amino acids. The full variable domain, with the rest looked up from reference TRBV18 and TRBJ2-7, is NAGVMQNPRHLVRRRGQEARLRCSPMKGHSHVYWYRQLPEEGLKFMVYLQKENIIDESGMPKERFSAEFPKEGPSILRIQQVVRGDSAAYFCASSGGSHEQYFGPGTRLTVT.